Described below is a single TCR beta chain sequence and its context. Antigen: not known. This sample is part of a study of blood T cells in healthy people across ages. Study-level results: Strong correlation existed between TCR beta diversity and naive T cell percentage.

Together with a sample-barcoded 5' primer, a J-beta primer mix was included in a second PCR lasting about 7 to 12 cycles. TCRdb ran MiXCR on the 5' RACE reads and lists one entry per CDR3 protein. The sample shows about 1.5 million distinct CDR3 sequences, approximately 43% of them seen only once. This CDR3 is 14 amino acids long. Trimming pared 2 bases from V and 11 bases from J, leaving 17 bases between. The germline CDR1 and CDR2 sequences are SGHDT and YYEEEE. This sequence joins TRBV5-6 and TRBJ2-4; perhaps TRBD2 as D (6 bases). This TCR was recovered from a woman aged 18-29 years in good health. Sequenced: blood. The CDR3 DNA reads TGTGCCAGCAGCTTCCGAGGTGGAGGGGCATTTCAGTACTTC. It encodes CASSFRGGGAFQYF.